Listed below are T cell receptor beta chains from one sample, sequenced in a study of Graves' ophthalmopathy and Graves' hyperthyroidism. TCRdb passed the multiplex PCR reads through MiXCR, listing each CDR3 protein once. The table lists around 1,200,000 distinct CDR3 sequences, roughly two fifths of them singletons. Sequencing input: peripheral blood or thyroid tissue (not recorded which). The receptors here all came from an adult man with Graves' hyperthyroidism. CDR3s include the opening cysteine and the closing phenylalanine or tryptophan. Each record gives: V gene, J gene, D gene, clone size, CDR3 DNA, CDR3 protein. A D gene is named only where the DNA matches it firmly. Not every row has a clone size; where given, it reads once, few, many or a size class.

TRBV9	TRBJ2-2	TRBD1	few	TGTGCCAGCAGCGCACCCGGGACAGGAAAGACCGGGGAGCTGTTTTTT	CASSAPGTGKTGELFF
TRBV20-1	TRBJ2-7	-	few	TGCAGTGCTAGAGGGGTGATACAGGGATCCACCTACGAGCAGTACTTC	CSARGVIQGSTYEQYF
TRBV12-3/TRBV12-4	TRBJ2-7	-	few	TGTGCCAGCAGTTTGGTCCTTTTCTACGAGCAGTACTTC	CASSLVLFYEQYF
TRBV7-2	TRBJ2-7	TRBD2	few	TGTGCCAGCAGCCCGTCCGGGACTAGCGGATTCTACGAGCAGTACTTC	CASSPSGTSGFYEQYF
TRBV4-1	TRBJ1-6	-	-	TGCGCCAGCAGCCAAGATATGGCAGGGCTACCCCTCCACTTT	CASSQDMAGLPLHF
TRBV29-1	TRBJ2-7	-	-	TGCAGCGTTGTGAAGGGCGAGTACGAGCAGTACTTC	CSVVKGEYEQYF
TRBV10-3	TRBJ1-5	TRBD1	few	TGTGCCATCAGGACGGGACAGGGGCCTGGATGGCCCCAGCATTTT	CAIRTGQGPGWPQHF
TRBV25-1	TRBJ1-2	TRBD1	-	TGTGCCAGCAGTGAAGGGGACAGGTACTTTCGCTACACCTTC	CASSEGDRYFRYTF
TRBV25-1	TRBJ2-5	TRBD2	few	TGTGCCAGCACTCCCCCTAGCGGGGCGCAAGAGACCCAGTACTTC	CASTPPSGAQETQYF
TRBV7-6	TRBJ2-2	-	-	-	CASSLATGRRTPGSCFF
TRBV9	TRBJ2-2	TRBD2	many	TGTGCCAGCAGCGCCGGACTAGGCCTGGTAATTTCGAACACCGGGGAGCTGTTTTTT	CASSAGLGLVISNTGELFF
TRBV2	TRBJ1-2	TRBD1	-	TGTGCCAGCAGAGATCGTGGGGACAGGGGCTCCGATGGCTACACCTTC	CASRDRGDRGSDGYTF
TRBV7-9	TRBJ2-5	-	many	TGTGCCAGCAGCCCAGCCGAGGCCCGGGAGACCCAGTACTTC	CASSPAEARETQYF
TRBV7-9	TRBJ1-5	-	many	TGTGCCAGCAGCAAAGGGACCGTTGTTGGTCAGCCCCAGCATTTT	CASSKGTVVGQPQHF
TRBV10-3	TRBJ2-7	-	-	TGTGCCATCAGTGATCAACTGGGGGTTCCCTACGAGCAGTACTTC	CAISDQLGVPYEQYF
TRBV13	TRBJ1-1	TRBD1	few	TGTGCCAGCAGTTCCTCTTACAGGGGTACCACTGAAGCTTTCTTT	CASSSSYRGTTEAFF